This T cell receptor (beta chain) was recovered during a study of response to subunit inactivated influenza vaccine. Regarding the study as a whole: Authors suggested seasonal influenza vaccinations each recruit few new T cells.

Remarks on this clonotype: Antigen unknown.

Each CDR3 protein is one row after TCRdb ran MiXCR on the RT-PCR reads. This repertoire shows roughly 460,000 distinct CDR3 sequences, roughly 9.8% found once; its top ten account for approximately 12%. The CDR3 consists of 15 residues. Germline V lookup: CDR1 SGHDT, CDR2 YYEEEE. V lost 4 bases, J lost 5 bases, and 7 bases stayed unmatched. The sample consisted of PBMCs from blood, taken about 6 weeks after vaccination. The sequence came from a man in his fifties who received an inactivated influenza vaccine. This rearrangement joins TRBV5-6 to TRBJ2-2, with 8 bases matching TRBD1. CDR3 in amino acids: CASSRAGGDTGELFF. For the CDR3, the DNA is TGTGCCAGCAGCCGGGCAGGGGGCGATACCGGGGAGCTGTTTTTT.